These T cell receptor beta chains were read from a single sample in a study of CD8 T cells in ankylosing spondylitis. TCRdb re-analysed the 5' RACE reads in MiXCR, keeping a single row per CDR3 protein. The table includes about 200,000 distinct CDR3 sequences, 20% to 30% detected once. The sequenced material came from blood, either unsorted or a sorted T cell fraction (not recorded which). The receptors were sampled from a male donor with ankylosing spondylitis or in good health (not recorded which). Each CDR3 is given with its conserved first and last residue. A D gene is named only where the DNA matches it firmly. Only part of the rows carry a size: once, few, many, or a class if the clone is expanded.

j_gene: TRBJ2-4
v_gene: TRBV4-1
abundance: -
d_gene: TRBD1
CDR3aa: CASSLGQAKSRLNIQYF
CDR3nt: TGCGCCAGCAGCCTCGGACAGGCAAAGAGCCGGTTAAACATTCAGTACTTC

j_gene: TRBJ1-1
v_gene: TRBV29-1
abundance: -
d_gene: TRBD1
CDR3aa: CSASDRAEAFF
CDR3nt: TGCAGCGCCTCGGACAGGGCCGAAGCTTTCTTT

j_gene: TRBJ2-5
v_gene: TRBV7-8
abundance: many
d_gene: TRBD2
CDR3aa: CASSPGLAVQETQYF
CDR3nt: TGTGCCAGCAGCCCCGGACTAGCGGTACAAGAGACCCAGTACTTC

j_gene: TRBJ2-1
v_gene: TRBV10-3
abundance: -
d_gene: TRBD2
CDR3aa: CTIRFFLTSGPKSVNEQFF
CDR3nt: TGTACCATCAGGTTTTTTTTAACTAGCGGCCCCAAGTCGGTTAATGAGCAGTTCTTC

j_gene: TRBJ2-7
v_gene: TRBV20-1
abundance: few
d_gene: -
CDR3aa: CSSQADYEQYF
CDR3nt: TGCAGTTCACAGGCAGACTACGAGCAGTACTTC

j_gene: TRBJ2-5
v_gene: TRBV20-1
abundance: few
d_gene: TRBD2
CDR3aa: CSARERTSGTQYF
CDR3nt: TGCAGTGCTAGAGAGAGGACTAGCGGGACCCAGTACTTC

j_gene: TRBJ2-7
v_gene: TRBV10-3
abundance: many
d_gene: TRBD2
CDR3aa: CAISGTSGTYEQYF
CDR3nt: TGTGCCATCAGTGGGACTAGCGGGACCTACGAGCAGTACTTC

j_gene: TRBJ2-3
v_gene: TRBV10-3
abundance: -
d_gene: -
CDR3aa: CAISDDRDTQYF
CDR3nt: TGTGCCATCAGTGACGACCGAGATACGCAGTATTTT

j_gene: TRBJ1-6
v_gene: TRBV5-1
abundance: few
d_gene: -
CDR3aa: CASARQADNSPLHF
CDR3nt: TGCGCCAGCGCTCGACAGGCAGATAATTCACCCCTCCACTTT

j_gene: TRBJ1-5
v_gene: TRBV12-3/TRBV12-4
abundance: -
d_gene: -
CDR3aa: CASSLGQGINQPQHF
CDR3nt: TGTGCCAGCAGTTTAGGGCAGGGTATCAATCAGCCCCAGCATTTT

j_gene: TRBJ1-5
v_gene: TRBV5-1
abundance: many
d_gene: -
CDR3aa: CASSFLGDSNQPQHF
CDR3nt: TGCGCCAGCAGCTTTTTAGGGGATAGCAATCAGCCCCAGCATTTT

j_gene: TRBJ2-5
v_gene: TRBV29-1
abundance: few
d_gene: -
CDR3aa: CSVGKKETQYF
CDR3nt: TGCAGCGTTGGTAAAAAGGAGACCCAGTACTTC

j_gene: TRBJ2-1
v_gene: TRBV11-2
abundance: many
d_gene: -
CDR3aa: CASSRQSYNEQFF
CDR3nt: TGTGCCAGCAGCCGACAGTCCTACAATGAGCAGTTCTTC

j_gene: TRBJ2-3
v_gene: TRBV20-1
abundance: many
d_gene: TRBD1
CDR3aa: CSARSQGGTDTQYF
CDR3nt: TGCAGTGCTAGGTCACAGGGGGGCACAGATACGCAGTATTTT

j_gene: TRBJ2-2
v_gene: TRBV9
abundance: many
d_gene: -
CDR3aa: CASSVAQTATGELFF
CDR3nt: TGTGCCAGCAGCGTAGCCCAAACTGCAACCGGGGAGCTGTTTTTT

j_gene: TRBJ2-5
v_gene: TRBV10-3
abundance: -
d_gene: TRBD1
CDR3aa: CAISESRQGETQYF
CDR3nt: TGTGCCATCAGTGAGTCGAGACAGGGGGAGACCCAGTACTTC

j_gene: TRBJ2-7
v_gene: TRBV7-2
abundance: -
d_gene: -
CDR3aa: CASSIGPIYEQYF
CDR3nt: TGTGCCAGCAGCATCGGACCAATTTACGAGCAGTACTTC

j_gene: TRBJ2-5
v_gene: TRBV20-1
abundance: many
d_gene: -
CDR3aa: CSASPLGRETQYF
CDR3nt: TGCAGTGCTAGTCCGTTGGGTAGAGAGACCCAGTACTTC

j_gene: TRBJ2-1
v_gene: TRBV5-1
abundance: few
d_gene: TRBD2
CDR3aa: CASTREGSSYNEQFF
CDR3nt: TGCGCCAGCACACGGGAGGGTAGCTCCTACAATGAGCAGTTCTTC

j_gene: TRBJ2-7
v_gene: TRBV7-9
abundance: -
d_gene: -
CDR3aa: CASSLAGTHPAYEQYF
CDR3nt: TGTGCCAGCAGCTTAGCCGGGACACATCCTGCCTACGAGCAGTACTTC

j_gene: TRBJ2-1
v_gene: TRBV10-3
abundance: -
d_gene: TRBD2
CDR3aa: CAFKQAGGPRAYNEQFF
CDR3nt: TGTGCCTTCAAACAGGCGGGAGGGCCTCGGGCCTACAATGAGCAGTTCTTC

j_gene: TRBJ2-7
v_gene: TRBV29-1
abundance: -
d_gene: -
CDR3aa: CSVAGGLFVYEQYF
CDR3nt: TGCAGCGTTGCTGGGGGGCTTTTCGTCTACGAGCAGTACTTC

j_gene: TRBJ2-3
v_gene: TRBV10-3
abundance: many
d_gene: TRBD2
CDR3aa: CAISRPGTSGETDTQYF
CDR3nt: TGTGCCATCTCCCGTCCCGGGACTAGCGGGGAAACAGATACGCAGTATTTT

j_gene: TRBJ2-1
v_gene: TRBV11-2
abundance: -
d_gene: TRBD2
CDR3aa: CASSLDLAGGEQFF
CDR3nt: TGTGCCAGCAGCTTAGACCTAGCGGGAGGTGAGCAGTTCTTC

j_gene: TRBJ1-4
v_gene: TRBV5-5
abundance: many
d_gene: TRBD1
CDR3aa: CASSPGGSANEKLFF
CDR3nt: TGTGCCAGCAGCCCAGGGGGTTCAGCTAATGAAAAACTGTTTTTT

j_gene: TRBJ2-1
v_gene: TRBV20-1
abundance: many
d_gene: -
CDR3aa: CSARDYRSVAGSAQFF
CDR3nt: TGCAGTGCTAGAGATTACCGGTCAGTCGCTGGTTCGGCGCAGTTCTTC

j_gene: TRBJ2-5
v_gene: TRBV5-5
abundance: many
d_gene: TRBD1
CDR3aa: CASSLDPGGEETQYF
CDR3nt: TGTGCCAGCAGCTTGGATCCAGGGGGTGAGGAGACCCAGTACTTC

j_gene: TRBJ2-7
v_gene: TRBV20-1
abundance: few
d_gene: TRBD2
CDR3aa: CSARTSGGSHYVEQYF
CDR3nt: TGCAGTGCTAGGACTAGCGGGGGGAGTCACTACGTTGAGCAGTACTTC

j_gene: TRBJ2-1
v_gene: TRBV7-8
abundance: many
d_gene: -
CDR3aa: CASSLLTGNNEQFF
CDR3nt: TGTGCCAGCAGCTTATTGACGGGTAACAATGAGCAGTTCTTC

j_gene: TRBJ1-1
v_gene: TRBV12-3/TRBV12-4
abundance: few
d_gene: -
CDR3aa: CASSPGGGVTEAFF
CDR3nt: TGTGCCAGCAGTCCGGGGGGGGGAGTAACTGAAGCTTTCTTT

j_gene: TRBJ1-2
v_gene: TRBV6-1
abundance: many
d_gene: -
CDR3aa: CASSAGSLLGGYTF
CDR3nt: TGTGCCAGCAGTGCCGGCTCCCTCTTGGGTGGCTACACCTTC

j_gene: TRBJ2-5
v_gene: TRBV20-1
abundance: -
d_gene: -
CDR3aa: CSAQDSPRVETQYF
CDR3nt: TGCAGTGCTCAGGACAGCCCCCGTGTTGAGACCCAGTACTTC

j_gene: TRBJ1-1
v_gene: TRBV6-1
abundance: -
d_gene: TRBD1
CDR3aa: CASEARGLNTEAFF
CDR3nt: TGTGCCAGCGAGGCCAGGGGGTTAAACACTGAAGCTTTCTTT

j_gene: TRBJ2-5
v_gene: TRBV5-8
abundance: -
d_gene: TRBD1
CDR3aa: CASSRPRLDRDQETQYF
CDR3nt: TGTGCCAGCAGCCGGCCCAGGCTGGACAGGGACCAAGAGACCCAGTACTTC

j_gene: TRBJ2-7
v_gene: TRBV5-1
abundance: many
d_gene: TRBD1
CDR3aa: CASSWGTGSYEQYF
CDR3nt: TGCGCCAGCAGCTGGGGGACAGGGAGCTACGAGCAGTACTTC

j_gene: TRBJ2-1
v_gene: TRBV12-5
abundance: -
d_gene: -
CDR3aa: CASGPFPDEQFF
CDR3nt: TGTGCTAGTGGGCCCTTCCCGGATGAGCAGTTCTTC

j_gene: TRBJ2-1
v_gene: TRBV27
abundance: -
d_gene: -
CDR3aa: CASSLVDRTREQFF
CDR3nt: TGTGCCAGCAGCCTCGTGGACAGAACGAGGGAGCAGTTCTTC

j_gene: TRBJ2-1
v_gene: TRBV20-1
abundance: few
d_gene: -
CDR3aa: CSARDFEGVNEQFF
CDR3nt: TGCAGTGCTAGAGACTTTGAGGGGGTCAATGAGCAGTTCTTC

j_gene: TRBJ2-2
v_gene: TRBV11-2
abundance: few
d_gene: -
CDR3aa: CASSLARLELFF
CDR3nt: TGTGCCAGCAGCTTGGCCAGATTGGAGCTGTTTTTT

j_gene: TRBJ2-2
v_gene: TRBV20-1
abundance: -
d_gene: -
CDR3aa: CSASQPGNTGELFF
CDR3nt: TGCAGTGCTTCACAACCGGGGAACACCGGGGAGCTGTTTTTT

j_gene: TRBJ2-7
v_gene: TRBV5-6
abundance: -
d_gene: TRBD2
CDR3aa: CASSPRLAGGPHEQYF
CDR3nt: TGTGCCAGCAGCCCGAGACTAGCGGGAGGGCCGCACGAGCAGTACTTC

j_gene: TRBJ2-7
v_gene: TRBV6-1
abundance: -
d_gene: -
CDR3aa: CASSKAPSSYEQYF
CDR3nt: TGTGCCAGCAGTAAAGCGCCAAGCTCCTACGAGCAGTACTTC

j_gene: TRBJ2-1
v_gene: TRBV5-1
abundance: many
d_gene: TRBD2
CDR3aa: CASRSGTSVNEQFF
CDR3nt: TGCGCCAGTAGGTCCGGGACTAGCGTCAATGAGCAGTTCTTC

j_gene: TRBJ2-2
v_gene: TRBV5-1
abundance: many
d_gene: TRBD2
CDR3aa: CASSLALAGVNTGELFF
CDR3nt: TGCGCCAGCAGCTTGGCCCTAGCGGGAGTCAACACCGGGGAGCTGTTTTTT

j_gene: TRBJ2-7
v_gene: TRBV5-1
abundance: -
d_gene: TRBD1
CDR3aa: CASSLDGTGNYEQYF
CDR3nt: TGCGCCAGCAGCTTGGATGGGACAGGGAACTACGAGCAGTACTTC

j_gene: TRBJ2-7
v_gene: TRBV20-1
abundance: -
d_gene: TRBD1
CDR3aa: CSARAGTGSYEQYF
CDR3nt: TGCAGTGCTAGGGCCGGGACAGGGTCCTACGAGCAGTACTTC

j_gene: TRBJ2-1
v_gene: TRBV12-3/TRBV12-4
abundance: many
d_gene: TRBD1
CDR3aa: CASNRGIGEQFF
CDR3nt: TGTGCCAGTAACAGGGGCATAGGTGAGCAGTTCTTC

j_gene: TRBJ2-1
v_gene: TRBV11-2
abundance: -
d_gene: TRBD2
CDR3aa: CASSPGLAGRYNEQFF
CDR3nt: TGTGCCAGCAGCCCCGGACTAGCGGGAAGGTACAATGAGCAGTTCTTC

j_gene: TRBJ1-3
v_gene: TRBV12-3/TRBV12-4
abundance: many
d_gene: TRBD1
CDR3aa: CASSQMTGGSGNTIYF
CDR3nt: TGTGCCAGCAGTCAGATGACAGGGGGCTCTGGAAACACCATATATTTT

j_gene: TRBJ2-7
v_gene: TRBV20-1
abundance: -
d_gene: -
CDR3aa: CSAGPDYTYEQYF
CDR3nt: TGCAGTGCTGGCCCGGACTATACCTACGAGCAGTACTTC

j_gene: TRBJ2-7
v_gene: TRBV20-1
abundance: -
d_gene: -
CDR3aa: CSARDHHGPAEQYF
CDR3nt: TGCAGTGCTAGAGATCACCACGGCCCGGCCGAGCAGTACTTC

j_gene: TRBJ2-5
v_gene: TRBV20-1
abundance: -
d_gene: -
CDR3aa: CSASRRSGPRETQYF
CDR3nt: TGCAGTGCTTCCCGACGGTCCGGACCTAGGGAGACCCAGTACTTC

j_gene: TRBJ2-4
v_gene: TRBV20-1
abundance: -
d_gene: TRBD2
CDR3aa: CSAREAGDMKNIQYF
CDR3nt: TGCAGTGCTAGAGAAGCGGGAGACATGAAAAACATTCAGTACTTC

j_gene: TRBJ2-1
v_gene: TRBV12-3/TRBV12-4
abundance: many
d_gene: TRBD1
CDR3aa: CASTLDRGLGNEQFF
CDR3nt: TGTGCCAGCACCCTAGACAGGGGCCTGGGCAATGAGCAGTTCTTC

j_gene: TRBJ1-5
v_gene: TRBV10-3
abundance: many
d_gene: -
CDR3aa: CAISNDRYSNQPQHF
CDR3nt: TGTGCCATCAGTAACGACAGGTATAGCAATCAGCCCCAGCATTTT